Each of the 23 T cell receptor beta chains below was sequenced from the same sample in a study of blood T cell repertoires in COVID-19. Sequencing used immunoSEQ multiplex PCR; TCRdb keeps in-frame clones, though not all of them. The sample has approximately 71,000 clones, around 90% seen once. Sequencing was carried out using peripheral blood. The receptors were sampled from a human donor in a cohort sampled during active COVID-19.

The V call is TRBV18, the J call TRBJ2-6; D is undetermined. Germline CDR1 and CDR2: KGHSH and LQKENI. V shed 2 bases and J shed 1 base, with 6 bases lying between them. CDR3 length: 15 residues. CDR3 sequence (DNA): TGTGCCAGCTCACCAACCGAGTCTGGGGCCAACGTCCTGACTTTC. It codes for CASSPTESGANVLTF.

This sequence joins TRBV18 and TRBJ2-1; 8 bases align to TRBD2. Germline-derived CDR1 and CDR2 are KGHSH and LQKENI. V lost 3 bases, J lost 5 bases, and 9 bases stayed unmatched. The CDR3 is made up of 16 amino acids. The CDR3 is CASSPLGLASNNEQFF. The DNA of the CDR3 is TGTGCCAGCTCACCGCTAGGACTAGCCAGTAACAATGAGCAGTTCTTC.

J is TRBJ1-5 and V is TRBV14, with D hard to call. The CDR3 extends over 14 amino acids. Trimming stripped 6 bases from V and 0 bases from J, with 9 bases between. Germline V lookup: CDR1 SGHDN, CDR2 FVKESK. DNA of the CDR3: TGTGCCAGCAGTCCAGATTATAGCAATCAGCCCCAGCATTTT. Its translation is CASSPDYSNQPQHF. Full variable domain (remainder filled in from reference TRBV14 and TRBJ1-5): EAGVTQFPSHSVIEKGQTVTLRCDPISGHDNLYWYRRVMGKEIKFLLHFVKESKQDESGMPNNRFLAERTGGTYSTLKVQPAELEDSGVYFCASSPDYSNQPQHFGDGTRLSIL.

V and J are TRBV11-2 and TRBJ2-5; 9 nucleotides line up with TRBD2. CDR1 SGHAT and CDR2 FQNNGV come from the germline V gene. CDR3 length: 14 amino acids. Germline trimming cut 9 bases from V and 5 bases from J; bases unmatched to any gene: 10. Written as DNA, the CDR3 is TGTGCCAGTAGCCCCGCGGGGGGGCACGAGACCCAGTACTTC. It specifies CASSPAGGHETQYF.

The rearrangement uses TRBV3-1 (or the pseudogene TRBV3-2) and TRBJ2-5, with TRBD2 matching 9 bases. The CDR3 runs to 16 residues. V was pared by 0 bases and J by 7 bases, with 9 bases of the junction left unmatched. Germline CDR1 LGHDT, CDR2 YNNKEL (reference sequence). CDR3 protein: CASSQDQASGMGTQYF. The CDR3 nucleotides read TGTGCCAGCAGCCAAGATCAGGCTAGCGGGATGGGGACCCAGTACTTC.

This clone was found once. J is TRBJ2-3 and V is TRBV2; D is possibly TRBD1 (5 bases). The CDR3 contains 15 residues. The V end lost 2 bases, the J end lost 2 bases, and 11 bases lay between the germline ends. Germline CDR1 reads SNHLY; CDR2 reads FYNNEI. CDR3 nucleotide sequence: TGTGCCAGCAGTGAAACAGGCTTTTCCACAGATACGCAGTATTTT. Its protein product is CASSETGFSTDTQYF. Together with reference TRBV2 and TRBJ2-3, the CDR3 gives the full variable domain: EPEVTQTPSHQVTQMGQEVILRCVPISNHLYFYWYRQILGQKVEFLVSFYNNEISEKSEIFDDQFSVERPDGSNFTLKIRSTKLEDSAMYFCASSETGFSTDTQYFGPGTRLTVL.

The gene calls are TRBV11-3 and TRBJ1-1, with a weak D call TRBD1 (5 bases). V shed 1 base and J shed 3 bases, with 12 bases lying between them. The CDR3 runs to 15 residues. Per the germline V gene, CDR1 is SGHNT and CDR2 is YENEEA. CDR3 DNA sequence: TGTGCCAGCAGCTTAGGGGGAGGGGCGGACACTGAAGCTTTCTTT. It yields the protein CASSLGGGADTEAFF.

This chain joins TRBV5-1 and TRBJ1-5, with a weak D call TRBD1 (5 bases). The CDR3 length is 15 residues. Germline assignment: CDR1 SGHRS and CDR2 YFSETQ. Trimming removed 2 bases from V and 0 bases from J, with 9 bases in between. The CDR3 protein is CASSFPDNSNQPQHF. CDR3 DNA: TGCGCCAGCAGCTTCCCGGACAATAGCAATCAGCCCCAGCATTTT.

The rearrangement links TRBV28 to TRBJ1-5, with 7 bases identical to TRBD1. Germline lookup yields CDR1 MDHEN and CDR2 SYDVKM. Unmatched junction bases numbered 7, after V lost 2 bases and J lost 3 bases. This CDR3 has 16 residues. The CDR3 DNA is TGTGCCAGCAGTTTAGAGAGGGGACAGAACAATCAGCCCCAGCATTTT. Translation gives CASSLERGQNNQPQHF.

The chain carries TRBV27 and TRBJ2-1; 13 nucleotides match TRBD2. V was pared by 5 bases and J by 9 bases, with 7 bases of the junction left unmatched. Per germline, CDR1 MNHEY and CDR2 SMNVEV (reference sequence). The CDR3 length is 15 residues. For the CDR3, the DNA is TGTGCCAGCAGTCCTCTACTAGCGGGAGGGCCTGAGCAGTTCTTC. It codes for CASSPLLAGGPEQFF.

This chain uses TRBV7-2 with TRBJ2-7; TRBD1 agrees at 10 bases. V dropped 5 bases and J dropped 12; count of bases not matched to a gene: 13. This CDR3 has 14 amino acids. Germline CDR1 and CDR2: SGHTA and FQGNSA. CDR3 sequence: CASSPPPGQGVPYF. DNA for the CDR3: TGTGCCAGCAGCCCACCGCCCGGACAGGGGGTTCCGTACTTC. The complete variable domain, with remaining parts taken from reference TRBV7-2 and TRBJ2-7, reads GAGVSQSPSNKVTEKGKDVELRCDPISGHTALYWYRQSLGQGLEFLIYFQGNSAPDKSGLPSDRFSAERTGGSVSTLTIQRTQQEDSAVYLCASSPPPGQGVPYFGPGTRLTVT.

This rearrangement joins TRBV14 to TRBJ1-6, with 9 bases that match TRBD1. J was trimmed by 12 bases and V by 4 bases; bases with no gene match: 13. CDR3 size: 16 residues. The V gene's germline CDR1 is SGHDN and CDR2 FVKESK. DNA for the CDR3: TGTGCCAGCAGCCCCCGGGACAGGGTTGGGGCCGAACCCCTCCACTTT. Protein sequence: CASSPRDRVGAEPLHF.

The chain is built from TRBV5-1 and TRBJ2-5, with D maybe TRBD1 (5 bases). The CDR3 extends over 13 amino acids. The germline V gene encodes CDR1 SGHRS and CDR2 YFSETQ. Deletions cut 0 bases from V and 5 bases from J, with 8 bases between. CDR3 sequence: CASSLAGFETQYF. DNA for the CDR3: TGCGCCAGCAGCTTGGCAGGGTTCGAGACCCAGTACTTC.

The genes are TRBV28 and TRBJ2-7; the D gene is possibly TRBD1 (5 bases). The CDR3 loop spans 14 amino acids. Germline V CDR1 and CDR2: MDHEN, SYDVKM. V was trimmed by 0 bases and J by 2 bases, leaving 8 bases between them. CDR3 sequence: CASSLWAGPYEQYF. The CDR3 nucleotides are TGTGCCAGCAGTTTATGGGCAGGGCCCTACGAGCAGTACTTC.

The rearrangement uses TRBV6-1 and TRBJ2-7, with D perhaps TRBD2 (5 bases). Trimming took 2 bases from V and 1 from J, leaving 9 bases between them. Germline lookup yields CDR1 MNHNS and CDR2 SASEGT. The length of the CDR3 is 14 residues. For the CDR3, the DNA is TGTGCCAGCAGTGAATTGCCGGGGTCCTACGAGCAGTACTTC. It translates to CASSELPGSYEQYF.

This chain uses TRBV27 with TRBJ1-5, with no clear D. V lost 1 base and J lost 2, with 12 bases in between. CDR3 length: 16 amino acids. Germline V CDR1 and CDR2: MNHEY, SMNVEV (reference sequence). CDR3 coding DNA: TGTGCCAGCAGTTTATTGGGTGGGAGCGGCAATCAGCCCCAGCATTTT. Translating it yields CASSLLGGSGNQPQHF.

The V gene is TRBV24-1, the J gene TRBJ2-2; TRBD2 is a possible D gene (6 bases). Trimming removed 6 bases at V and 6 bases at J, with 10 bases between. The V gene's germline CDR1 is KGHDR and CDR2 SFDVKD. There are 13 residues in the CDR3. CDR3 in amino acids: CATSRPGAGELFF. DNA of the CDR3: TGTGCCACCAGTCGCCCGGGGGCCGGGGAGCTGTTTTTT.

This sequence joins TRBV10-1 and TRBJ2-5; D is perhaps TRBD2 (5 bases). The germline V gene encodes CDR1 WNHNN and CDR2 SYGVQD (reference sequence). With 1 base removed from V and 7 bases from J, the gap between germline ends came to 10 bases. The CDR3 runs to 13 residues. The CDR3 nucleotides read TGCGCCAGCAGTGAGTGGTCAGAGGGGACCCAGTACTTC. Translating gives CASSEWSEGTQYF.

CDR3 DNA: TGTGCCAGCAGCCAAGATAGGCAGGGTGGCTACACCTTC. It is translated as CASSQDRQGGYTF. The chain is built from TRBV14 and TRBJ1-2; TRBD1 might be the D (5 bases). Trimming took off 0 bases at V and 7 bases at J, with 9 bases between the two ends. Germline V gene lookup returns CDR1 SGHDN and CDR2 FVKESK. The CDR3 length is 13 residues.

This clone was seen a few times. The V and J genes are TRBV14 and TRBJ2-3; D perhaps matches TRBD2 (5 bases). Germline-derived CDR1 and CDR2 are SGHDN and FVKESK. Trimming took off 0 bases at V and 1 base at J, with 11 bases between the two ends. CDR3 length equals 16 residues. For the CDR3, the DNA is TGTGCCAGCAGCCAAGAACCGGGAACGGGCACAGATACGCAGTATTTT. Protein product: CASSQEPGTGTDTQYF.

This clone was counted once. This chain connects TRBV6-2 or TRBV6-3 to TRBJ1-2; 7 positions match TRBD1. The CDR3 covers 15 residues. Per germline, CDR1 MNHEY and CDR2 SVGEGT. V dropped 1 base and J dropped 3; count of bases not matched to a gene: 5. The CDR3: CASSYLGQGDYGYTF. The CDR3 DNA sequence: TGTGCCAGCAGTTACTTGGGGCAGGGGGACTATGGCTACACCTTC.

This clone appeared a single time. This sequence joins TRBV12-3 or TRBV12-4 and TRBJ2-5; tentative D call: TRBD2 (5 bases). Trimming cost V 6 bases and J 1 base, with 9 bases left between them. The CDR3 is made up of 13 amino acids. The CDR3 DNA follows: TGTGCCAGCAGCCCGGGGTTCCAAGAGACCCAGTACTTC. This translates into CASSPGFQETQYF.

This chain links TRBV30 with TRBJ2-7; 8 positions match TRBD1. Germline CDR1 is GTSNPN and CDR2 is SVGIG (reference sequence). The length of the CDR3 is 18 residues. The J segment lost 2 bases and the V segment lost 2 bases, leaving 17 bases of the junction unmatched. CDR3 DNA: TGTGCCTGGAGTAGAAACCCCGGGACAGGTGCTATTACCTACGAGCAGTACTTC. This gives the protein CAWSRNPGTGAITYEQYF. The whole variable domain, remainder taken from reference TRBV30 and TRBJ2-7, is SQTIHQWPATLVQPVGSPLSLECTVEGTSNPNLYWYRQAAGRGLQLLFYSVGIGQISSEVPQNLSASRPQDRQFILSSKKLLLSDSGFYLCAWSRNPGTGAITYEQYFGPGTRLTVT.